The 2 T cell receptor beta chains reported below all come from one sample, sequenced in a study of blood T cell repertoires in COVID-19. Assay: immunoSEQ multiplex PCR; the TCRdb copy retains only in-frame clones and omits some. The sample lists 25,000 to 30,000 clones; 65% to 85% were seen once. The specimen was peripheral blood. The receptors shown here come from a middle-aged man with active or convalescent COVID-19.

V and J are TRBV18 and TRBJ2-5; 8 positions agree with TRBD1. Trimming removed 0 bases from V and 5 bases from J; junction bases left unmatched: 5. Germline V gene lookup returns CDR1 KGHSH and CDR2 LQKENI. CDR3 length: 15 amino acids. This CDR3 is CASSPPMGQVETQYF. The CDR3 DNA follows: TGTGCCAGCTCACCACCGATGGGACAGGTGGAGACCCAGTACTTC.

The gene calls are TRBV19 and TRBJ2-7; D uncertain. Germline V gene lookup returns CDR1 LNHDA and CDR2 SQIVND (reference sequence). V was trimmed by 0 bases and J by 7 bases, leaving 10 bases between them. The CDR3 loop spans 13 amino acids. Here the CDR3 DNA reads TGTGCCAGTAGTATAGAAAGACAAGGAGAGCAGTACTTC. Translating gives CASSIERQGEQYF.